A single sample is the source of the 19 T cell receptor beta chains below, sequenced in a study of T cell changes during pregnancy in multiple sclerosis. The method was immunoSEQ multiplex PCR; TCRdb's version includes in-frame clones alone and lacks a portion of them. In the table there are 70,000 to 100,000 clones, 90% to 95% of which are singletons. The sequencing used peripheral blood, collected in the first trimester of pregnancy. These receptors all stem from a female donor with multiple sclerosis, enrolled in a pregnancy study.

This chain uses TRBV29-1 with TRBJ1-1; D unclear. V was pared by 4 bases and J by 1 base, with 4 bases between. The germline V gene has CDR1 SQVTM and CDR2 ANQGSEA. The CDR3 runs to 11 residues. CDR3 in DNA: TGCAGCGTTGTGCGGAACACTGAAGCTTTCTTT. Protein: CSVVRNTEAFF. Using reference TRBV29-1 and TRBJ1-1 for the parts outside the CDR3, the full variable domain is SAVISQKPSRDICQRGTSLTIQCQVDSQVTMMFWYRQQPGQSLTLIATANQGSEATYESGFVIDKFPISRPNLTFSTLTVSNMSPEDSSIYLCSVVRNTEAFFGQGTRLTVV.

The genes are TRBV27 and TRBJ2-2; D gene uncertain. Per germline, CDR1 MNHEY and CDR2 SMNVEV (reference sequence). Trimming shortened V by 0 bases and J by 8 bases, and 10 bases separated the two germline ends. The CDR3 is 14 amino acids. The CDR3 nucleotides are TGTGCCAGCAGTTTATCGACTGTCGCTGGGGAGCTGTTTTTT. It specifies CASSLSTVAGELFF.

This clone was seen just once. V is TRBV4-1 and J is TRBJ2-1; 7 nucleotides line up with TRBD2. Germline CDR1 is MGHRA and CDR2 is YSYEKL. The length of the CDR3 is 15 residues. The trim removed 4 bases at V and 1 base at J, leaving 4 bases unmatched. The CDR3 sequence: CASSLERGSYNEQFF. CDR3 DNA sequence: TGCGCCAGCAGCCTCGAGCGGGGTTCCTACAATGAGCAGTTCTTC.

J is TRBJ1-1 and V is TRBV5-1, with unresolved D. Germline V gene lookup returns CDR1 SGHRS and CDR2 YFSETQ. V dropped 0 bases and J dropped 8 bases, with 11 bases sitting between them. This CDR3 has 13 residues. Here the CDR3 DNA reads TGCGCCAGCAGCTTGGCTCACACGGAGGAAGCTTTCTTT. Amino acids: CASSLAHTEEAFF.

This chain connects TRBV5-1 to TRBJ2-7; 10 bases agree with TRBD1. Germline V gene data show CDR1 as SGHRS and CDR2 as YFSETQ. The CDR3 length is 14 residues. With 4 bases clipped from V and 6 bases from J, the junction kept 7 bases outside the gene matches. CDR3 nucleotides: TGCGCCAGCAGCGCTCCGGGACAGGGGAGCGAGCAGTACTTC. Translation: CASSAPGQGSEQYF. Full variable domain (outside the CDR3, taken from reference TRBV5-1 and TRBJ2-7): KAGVTQTPRYLIKTRGQQVTLSCSPISGHRSVSWYQQTPGQGLQFLFEYFSETQRNKGNFPGRFSGRQFSNSRSEMNVSTLELGDSALYLCASSAPGQGSEQYFGPGTRLTVT.

This clone appeared a single time. The V gene is TRBV5-1, the J gene TRBJ1-1; 8 nucleotides line up with TRBD1. This CDR3 is built from 16 residues. With V trimmed by 2 bases and J by 0 bases, 6 bases remained unmatched. CDR1 and CDR2 (germline): SGHRS, YFSETQ. The CDR3 coding sequence is TGCGCCAGCAGCTTAATCGGACAGGGATTGAACACTGAAGCTTTCTTT. Its translation is CASSLIGQGLNTEAFF.

In this sample, this clone turned up once. This chain joins TRBV7-3 and TRBJ2-2; D is perhaps TRBD2 (5 bases). V lost 5 bases and J 6 bases, leaving 13 bases between the germline ends. The CDR3 runs 14 residues. Per germline, CDR1 SGHTA and CDR2 FQGTGA. DNA for the CDR3: TGTGCCAGCAGCCATCCCCGGGGAGCCGGGGAGCTGTTTTTT. Protein: CASSHPRGAGELFF.

V and J are TRBV5-6 and TRBJ1-4; 8 bases match TRBD1. CDR3 length: 15 amino acids. The V and J ends lost 4 bases and 8 bases, in that order; junction bases with no gene match: 10. Germline V CDR1 and CDR2: SGHDT, YYEEEE. The CDR3 spells CASSLSQGAQEKLFF. DNA of the CDR3: TGTGCCAGCAGCCTAAGCCAGGGGGCTCAGGAAAAACTGTTTTTT.

The chain joins TRBV27 to TRBJ2-2; tentatively, D is TRBD2 (5 bases). The germline V and J ends were trimmed by 8 bases and 8 bases, with 12 bases remaining between them. The germline V gene has CDR1 MNHEY and CDR2 SMNVEV (reference sequence). This CDR3 comprises 12 residues. DNA for the CDR3: TGTGCCAGCGGCCCAGGAGGAGGGGAGCTGTTTTTT. Its protein product is CASGPGGGELFF.

This chain connects TRBV5-6 to TRBJ1-1, with D maybe TRBD1 (6 bases). The V end was cut by 2 bases, the J end by 0 bases, with 11 bases between. CDR3 length: 15 amino acids. The germline CDR1 and CDR2 sequences are SGHDT and YYEEEE. The CDR3 reads CASSFLDRMNTEAFF. In nucleotides, the CDR3 is TGTGCCAGCAGCTTCCTGGACAGAATGAACACTGAAGCTTTCTTT.

The chain carries TRBV7-6 and TRBJ2-5, with 7 bases aligning to TRBD1. In germline, CDR1 is SGHVS, CDR2 FNYEAQ. V trimming: 3 bases; J trimming: 4 bases; junction bases outside the gene matches: 5. The CDR3 totals 14 residues. CDR3 coding DNA: TGTGCCAGCAGCTTTGGACAGGTGGGAGAGACCCAGTACTTC. Amino acid sequence: CASSFGQVGETQYF.

This chain uses TRBV5-1 with TRBJ2-5; TRBD1 might be the D (5 bases). This CDR3 is 14 amino acids long. Germline CDR1 reads SGHRS; CDR2 reads YFSETQ. V was trimmed by 0 bases and J by 1 base, leaving 7 bases between them. This CDR3 reads CASSLVGVQETQYF. The CDR3 nucleotides are TGCGCCAGCAGCTTGGTAGGGGTCCAAGAGACCCAGTACTTC.

This chain uses TRBV5-1 with TRBJ1-4, with 8 bases identical to TRBD1. The ends lost 4 bases at V and 7 bases at J; junction bases unmatched: 9. Germline V gene data show CDR1 as SGHRS and CDR2 as YFSETQ. The CDR3 loop spans 15 amino acids. The CDR3 loop reads CASSNAGTGGEKLFF. The CDR3 coding sequence is TGCGCCAGCAGCAACGCCGGGACAGGTGGTGAAAAACTGTTTTTT.

This chain links TRBV19 with TRBJ2-2; TRBD2 aligns across 7 bases. The CDR3 consists of 17 residues. With 5 bases clipped from V and 0 bases from J, the junction kept 9 bases outside the gene matches. Per the germline V gene, CDR1 is LNHDA and CDR2 is SQIVND (reference sequence). The CDR3 is CASSVTSTRANTGELFF. CDR3 bases: TGTGCCAGTAGTGTGACTAGCACTCGCGCGAACACCGGGGAGCTGTTTTTT.

V and J are TRBV11-2 and TRBJ2-7; D is possibly TRBD1 (5 bases). Trimming left V 7 bases short and J 2 bases short, with 15 bases between. There are 14 residues in the CDR3. The germline V gene encodes CDR1 SGHAT and CDR2 FQNNGV. In DNA, the CDR3 is TGTGCCAGCACCCCGAGCAGGGAACCCTACGAGCAGTACTTC. Its translation: CASTPSREPYEQYF.

This rearrangement joins TRBV5-1 to TRBJ1-1; no reliable D call. The CDR3 consists of 14 residues. Deletions cut 2 bases from V and 1 base from J, with 9 bases between. Germline V CDR1 and CDR2: SGHRS, YFSETQ. CDR3 sequence (DNA): TGCGCCAGCAGCTTTGCCACAGAGAACACTGAAGCTTTCTTT. This codes for CASSFATENTEAFF.

This chain uses TRBV5-1 with TRBJ2-7, with 10 nucleotides matching TRBD1. The CDR3 totals 13 residues. Germline V gene lookup returns CDR1 SGHRS and CDR2 YFSETQ. The ends lost 6 bases at V and 6 bases at J; junction bases unmatched: 6. The CDR3 reads CASIGTGDSEQYF. CDR3 nucleotides: TGCGCCAGCATCGGGACAGGGGATTCCGAGCAGTACTTC.

The chain recombines TRBV5-1 with TRBJ2-5, with a tentative D call TRBD2 (6 bases). This CDR3 is built from 14 residues. Germline CDR1 reads SGHRS; CDR2 reads YFSETQ. V was pared by 4 bases and J by 3 bases, with 13 bases between. The chain's CDR3 is CASSPGLTKETQYF. The CDR3 DNA sequence: TGCGCCAGCAGCCCGGGACTCACAAAAGAGACCCAGTACTTC.

J is TRBJ2-2 and V is TRBV7-3; 7 positions match TRBD2. CDR1 and CDR2 (germline): SGHTA, FQGTGA. The CDR3 has 12 residues. V gave up 4 bases and J gave up 14 bases; unmatched junction bases: 7. This CDR3 is CASSSLGGTLFF. DNA for the CDR3: TGTGCCAGCAGCTCCTTGGGGGGGACTCTGTTTTTT.